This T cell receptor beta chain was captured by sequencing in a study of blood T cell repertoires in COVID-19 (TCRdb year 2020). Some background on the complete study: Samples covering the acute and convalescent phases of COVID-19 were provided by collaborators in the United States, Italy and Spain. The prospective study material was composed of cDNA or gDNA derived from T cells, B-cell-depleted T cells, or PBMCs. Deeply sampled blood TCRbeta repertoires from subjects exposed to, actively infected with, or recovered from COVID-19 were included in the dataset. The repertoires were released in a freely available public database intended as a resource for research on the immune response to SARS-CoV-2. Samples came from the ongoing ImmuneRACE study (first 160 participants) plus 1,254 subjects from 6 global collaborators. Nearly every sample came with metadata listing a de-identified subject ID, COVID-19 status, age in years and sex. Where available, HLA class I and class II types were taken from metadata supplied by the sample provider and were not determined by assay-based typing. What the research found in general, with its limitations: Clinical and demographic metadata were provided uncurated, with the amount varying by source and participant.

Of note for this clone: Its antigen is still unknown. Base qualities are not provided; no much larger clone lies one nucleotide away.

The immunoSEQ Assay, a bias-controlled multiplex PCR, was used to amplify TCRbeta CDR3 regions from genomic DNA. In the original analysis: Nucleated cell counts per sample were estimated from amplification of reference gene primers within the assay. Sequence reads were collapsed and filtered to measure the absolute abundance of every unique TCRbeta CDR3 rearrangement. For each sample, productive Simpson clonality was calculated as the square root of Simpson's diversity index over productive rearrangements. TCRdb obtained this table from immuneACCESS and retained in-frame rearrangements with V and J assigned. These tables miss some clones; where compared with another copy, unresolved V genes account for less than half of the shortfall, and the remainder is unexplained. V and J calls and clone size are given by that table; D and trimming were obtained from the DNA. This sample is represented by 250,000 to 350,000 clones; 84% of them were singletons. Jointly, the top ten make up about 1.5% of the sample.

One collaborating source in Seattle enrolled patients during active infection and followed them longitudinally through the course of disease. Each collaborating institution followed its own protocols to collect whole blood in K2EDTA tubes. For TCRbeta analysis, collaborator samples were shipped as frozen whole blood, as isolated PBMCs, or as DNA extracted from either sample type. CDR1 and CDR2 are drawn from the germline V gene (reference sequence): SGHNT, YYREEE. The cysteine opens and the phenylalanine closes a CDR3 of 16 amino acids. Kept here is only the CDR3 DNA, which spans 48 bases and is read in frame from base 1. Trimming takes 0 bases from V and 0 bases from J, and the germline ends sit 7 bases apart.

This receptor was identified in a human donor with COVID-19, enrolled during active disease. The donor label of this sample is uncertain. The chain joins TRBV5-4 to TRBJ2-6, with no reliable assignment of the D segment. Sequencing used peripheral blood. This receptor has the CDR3 CASSLGYSSGANVLTF. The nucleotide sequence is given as TGTGCCAGCAGCTTGGGTTATTCCTCTGGGGCCAACGTCCTGACTTTC.